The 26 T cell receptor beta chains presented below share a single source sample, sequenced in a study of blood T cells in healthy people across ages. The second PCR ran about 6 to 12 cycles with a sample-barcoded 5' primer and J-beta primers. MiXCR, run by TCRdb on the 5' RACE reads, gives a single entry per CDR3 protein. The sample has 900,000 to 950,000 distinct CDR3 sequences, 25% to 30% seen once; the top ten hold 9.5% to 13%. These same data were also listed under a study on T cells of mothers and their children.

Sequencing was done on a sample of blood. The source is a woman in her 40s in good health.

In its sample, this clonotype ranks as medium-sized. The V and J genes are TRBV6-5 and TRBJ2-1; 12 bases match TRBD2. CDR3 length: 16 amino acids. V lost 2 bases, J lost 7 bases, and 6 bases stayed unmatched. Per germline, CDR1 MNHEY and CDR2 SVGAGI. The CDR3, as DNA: TGTGCCAGCAGTTACGATGAGACTAGCGGGGGTAATGAGCAGTTCTTC. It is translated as CASSYDETSGGNEQFF.

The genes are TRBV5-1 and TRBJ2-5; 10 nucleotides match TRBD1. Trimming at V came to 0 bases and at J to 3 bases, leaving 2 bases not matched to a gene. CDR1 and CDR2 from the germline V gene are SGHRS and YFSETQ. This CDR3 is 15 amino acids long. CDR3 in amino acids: CASSLAGTGEETQYF. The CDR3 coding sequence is TGCGCCAGCAGCTTGGCCGGGACAGGGGAAGAGACCCAGTACTTC.

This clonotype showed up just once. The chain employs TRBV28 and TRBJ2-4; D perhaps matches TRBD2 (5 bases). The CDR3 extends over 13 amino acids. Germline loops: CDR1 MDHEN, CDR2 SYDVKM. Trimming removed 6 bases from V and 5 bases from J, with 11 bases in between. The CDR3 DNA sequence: TGTGCCAGCAGGTGGAGCGGCCAAAACATTCAGTACTTC. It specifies CASRWSGQNIQYF.

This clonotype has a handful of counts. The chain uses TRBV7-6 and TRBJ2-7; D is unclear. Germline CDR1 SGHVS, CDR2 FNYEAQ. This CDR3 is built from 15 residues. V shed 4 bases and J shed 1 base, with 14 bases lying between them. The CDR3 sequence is CASSSQTSLSYEQYF. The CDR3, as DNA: TGTGCCAGCAGCTCCCAAACGAGTTTGTCCTACGAGCAGTACTTC. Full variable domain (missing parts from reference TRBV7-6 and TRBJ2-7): GAGVSQSPRYKVTKRGQDVALRCDPISGHVSLYWYRQALGQGPEFLTYFNYEAQQDKSGLPNDRFSAERPEGSISTLTIQRTEQRDSAMYRCASSSQTSLSYEQYFGPGTRLTVT.

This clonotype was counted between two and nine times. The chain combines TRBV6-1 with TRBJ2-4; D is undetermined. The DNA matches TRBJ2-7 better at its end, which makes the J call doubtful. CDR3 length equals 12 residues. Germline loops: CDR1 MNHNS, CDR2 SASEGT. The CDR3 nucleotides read TGTGCCAGCAGTGAAAACGGTTACGAGCAGTACTTC. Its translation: CASSENGYEQYF.

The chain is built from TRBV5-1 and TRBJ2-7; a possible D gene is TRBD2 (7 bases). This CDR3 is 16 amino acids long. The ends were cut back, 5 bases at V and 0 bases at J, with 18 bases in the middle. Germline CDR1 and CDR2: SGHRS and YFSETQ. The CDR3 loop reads CASRMAPGGPSYEQYF. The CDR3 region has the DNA TGCGCCAGCAGGATGGCCCCCGGGGGGCCCTCCTACGAGCAGTACTTC.

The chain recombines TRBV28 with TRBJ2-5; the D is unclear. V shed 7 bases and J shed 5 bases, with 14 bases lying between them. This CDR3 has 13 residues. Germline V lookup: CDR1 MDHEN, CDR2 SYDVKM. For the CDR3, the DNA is TGTGCCAGCACCCTCCTGGGTTCGGAGACCCAGTACTTC. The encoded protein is CASTLLGSETQYF.

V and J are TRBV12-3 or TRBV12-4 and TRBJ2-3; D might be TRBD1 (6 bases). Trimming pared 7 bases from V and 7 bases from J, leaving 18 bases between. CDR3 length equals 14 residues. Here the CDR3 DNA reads TGTGCCAGCACCCAGGGGCTAGTCGGGAATACGCAGTATTTT. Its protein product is CASTQGLVGNTQYF.

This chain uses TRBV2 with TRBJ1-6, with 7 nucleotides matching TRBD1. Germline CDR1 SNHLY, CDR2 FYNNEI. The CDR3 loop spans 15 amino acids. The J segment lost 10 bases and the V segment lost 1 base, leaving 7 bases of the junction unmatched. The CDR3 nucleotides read TGTGCCAGCAGTGAAGGGCCAGGGGGTCGGTCACCCCTCCACTTT. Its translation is CASSEGPGGRSPLHF.

The CDR3 sequence: CASSQASGGINEQFF. CDR3 DNA: TGTGCCAGCAGCCAAGCTAGCGGGGGGATAAATGAGCAGTTCTTC. The gene calls are TRBV6-5 and TRBJ2-1, with TRBD2 identical over 11 bases. Losses at the gene ends were 6 bases for V and 7 bases for J; bases not matched to a gene: 8. CDR1 and CDR2 (germline): MNHEY, SVGAGI. CDR3 length: 15 amino acids.

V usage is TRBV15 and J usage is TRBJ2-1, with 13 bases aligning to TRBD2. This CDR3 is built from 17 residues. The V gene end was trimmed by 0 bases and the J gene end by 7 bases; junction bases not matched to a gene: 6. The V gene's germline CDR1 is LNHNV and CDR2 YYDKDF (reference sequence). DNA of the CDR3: TGTGCCACCAGCAGAGAAGCGGGACTAGCGGGGAGGAATGAGCAGTTCTTC. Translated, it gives CATSREAGLAGRNEQFF.

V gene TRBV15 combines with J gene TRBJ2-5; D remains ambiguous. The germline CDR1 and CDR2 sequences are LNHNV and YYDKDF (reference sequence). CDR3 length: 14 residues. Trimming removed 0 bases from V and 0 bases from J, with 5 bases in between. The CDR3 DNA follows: TGTGCCACCAGCAGAGAGAGTTACCAAGAGACCCAGTACTTC. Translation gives CATSRESYQETQYF.

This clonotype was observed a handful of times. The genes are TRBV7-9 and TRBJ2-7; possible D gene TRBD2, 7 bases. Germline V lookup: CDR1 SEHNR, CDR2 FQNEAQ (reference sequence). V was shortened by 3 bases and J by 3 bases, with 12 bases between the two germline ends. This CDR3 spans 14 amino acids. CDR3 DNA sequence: TGTGCCAGCAGCTTTTACAGGGACTACTACGAGCAGTACTTC. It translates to CASSFYRDYYEQYF.

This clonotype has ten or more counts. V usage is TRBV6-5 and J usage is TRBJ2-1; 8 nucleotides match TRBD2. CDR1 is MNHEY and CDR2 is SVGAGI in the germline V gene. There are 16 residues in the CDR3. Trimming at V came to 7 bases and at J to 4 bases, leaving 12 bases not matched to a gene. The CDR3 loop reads CASTPGAAGGYNEQFF. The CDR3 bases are TGTGCCAGCACCCCCGGGGCCGCGGGGGGATACAATGAGCAGTTCTTC.

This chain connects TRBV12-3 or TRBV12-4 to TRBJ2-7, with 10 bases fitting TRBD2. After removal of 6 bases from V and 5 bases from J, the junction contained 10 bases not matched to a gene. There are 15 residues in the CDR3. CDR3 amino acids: CASRQTGTSVHEQYF. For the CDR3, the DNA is TGTGCCAGCAGACAAACCGGGACTAGCGTCCACGAGCAGTACTTC.

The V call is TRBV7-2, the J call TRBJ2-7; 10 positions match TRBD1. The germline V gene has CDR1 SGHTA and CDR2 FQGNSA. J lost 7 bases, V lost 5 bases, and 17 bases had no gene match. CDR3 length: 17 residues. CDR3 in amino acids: CASSRRGAGTGAKEQYF. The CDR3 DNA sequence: TGTGCCAGCAGCCGAAGGGGGGCCGGGACAGGGGCGAAGGAGCAGTACTTC.

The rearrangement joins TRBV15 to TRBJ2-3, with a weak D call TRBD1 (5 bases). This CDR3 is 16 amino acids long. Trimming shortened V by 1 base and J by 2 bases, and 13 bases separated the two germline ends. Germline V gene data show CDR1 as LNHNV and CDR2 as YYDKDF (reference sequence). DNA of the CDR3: TGTGCCACCAGCAGAGGCTCAGGGATCTACACAGATACGCAGTATTTT. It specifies CATSRGSGIYTDTQYF. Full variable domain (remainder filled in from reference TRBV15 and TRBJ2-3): DAMVIQNPRYQVTQFGKPVTLSCSQTLNHNVMYWYQQKSSQAPKLLFHYYDKDFNNEADTPDNFQSRRPNTSFCFLDIRSPGLGDTAMYLCATSRGSGIYTDTQYFGPGTRLTVL.

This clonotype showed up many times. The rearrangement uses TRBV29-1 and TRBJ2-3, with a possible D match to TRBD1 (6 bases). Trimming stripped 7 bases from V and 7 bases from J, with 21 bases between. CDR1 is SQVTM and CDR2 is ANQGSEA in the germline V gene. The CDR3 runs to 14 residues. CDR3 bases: TGCAGCGCTCCGGGAAGGACAGTGGGATATACGCAGTATTTT. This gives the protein CSAPGRTVGYTQYF.

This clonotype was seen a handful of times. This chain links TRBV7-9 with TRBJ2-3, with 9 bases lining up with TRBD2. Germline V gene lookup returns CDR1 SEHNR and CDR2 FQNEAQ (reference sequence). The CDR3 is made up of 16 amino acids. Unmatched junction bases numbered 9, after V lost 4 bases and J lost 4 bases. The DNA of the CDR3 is TGTGCCAGCAGCTCAGCCGGGACTAGCATCCCAGATACGCAGTATTTT. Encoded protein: CASSSAGTSIPDTQYF. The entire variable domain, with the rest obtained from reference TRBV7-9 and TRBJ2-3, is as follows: DTGVSQNPRHKITKRGQNVTFRCDPISEHNRLYWYRQTLGQGPEFLTYFQNEAQLEKSRLLSDRFSAERPKGSFSTLEIQRTEQGDSAMYLCASSSAGTSIPDTQYFGPGTRLTVL.

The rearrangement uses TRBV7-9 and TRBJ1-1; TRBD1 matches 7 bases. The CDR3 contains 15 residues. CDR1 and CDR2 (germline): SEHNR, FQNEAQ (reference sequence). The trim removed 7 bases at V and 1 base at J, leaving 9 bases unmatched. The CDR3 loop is CASKRGQGANTEAFF. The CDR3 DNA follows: TGTGCCAGCAAAAGGGGGCAGGGTGCGAACACTGAAGCTTTCTTT.

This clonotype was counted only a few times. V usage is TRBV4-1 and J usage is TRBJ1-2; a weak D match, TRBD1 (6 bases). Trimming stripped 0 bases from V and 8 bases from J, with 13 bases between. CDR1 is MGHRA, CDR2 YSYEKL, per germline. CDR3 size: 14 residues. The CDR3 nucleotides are TGCGCCAGCAGCCAAGAAGCGGGGGGCAGGGGCTACACCTTC. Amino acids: CASSQEAGGRGYTF.

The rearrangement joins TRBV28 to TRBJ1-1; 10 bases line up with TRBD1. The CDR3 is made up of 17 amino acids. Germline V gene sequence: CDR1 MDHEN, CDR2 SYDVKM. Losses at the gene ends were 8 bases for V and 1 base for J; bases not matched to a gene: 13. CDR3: CASSEPGTGAWNTEAFF. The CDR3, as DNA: TGTGCCAGCTCAGAGCCAGGGACAGGGGCGTGGAACACTGAAGCTTTCTTT.

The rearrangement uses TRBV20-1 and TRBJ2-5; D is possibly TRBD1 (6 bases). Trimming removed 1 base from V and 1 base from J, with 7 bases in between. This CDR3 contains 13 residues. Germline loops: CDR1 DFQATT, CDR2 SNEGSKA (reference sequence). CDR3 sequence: CSARGGRQETQYF. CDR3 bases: TGCAGTGCTAGAGGGGGGCGCCAAGAGACCCAGTACTTC.

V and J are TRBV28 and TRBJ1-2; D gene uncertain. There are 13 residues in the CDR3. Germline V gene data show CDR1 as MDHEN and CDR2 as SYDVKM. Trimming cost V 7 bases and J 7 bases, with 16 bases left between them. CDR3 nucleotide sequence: TGTGCCAGCACCCGCGAGGCAGGATCTGGCTACACCTTC. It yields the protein CASTREAGSGYTF.

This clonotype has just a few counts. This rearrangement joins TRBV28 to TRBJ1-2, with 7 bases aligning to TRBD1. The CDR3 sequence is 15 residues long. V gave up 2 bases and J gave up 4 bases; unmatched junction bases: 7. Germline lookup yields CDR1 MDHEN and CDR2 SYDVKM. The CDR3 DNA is TGTGCCAGCAGTTTACTGACAGGGTACGGCTATGGCTACACCTTC. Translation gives CASSLLTGYGYGYTF.

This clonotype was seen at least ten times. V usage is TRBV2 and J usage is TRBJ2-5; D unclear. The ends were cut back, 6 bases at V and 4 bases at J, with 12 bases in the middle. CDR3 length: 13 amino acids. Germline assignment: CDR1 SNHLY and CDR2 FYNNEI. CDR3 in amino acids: CASSVRLGETQYF. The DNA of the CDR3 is TGTGCCAGCAGCGTACGGCTGGGAGAGACCCAGTACTTC.